Listed below are T cell receptor beta chains from one sample, sequenced in a study of identical twins. Each CDR3 protein is one row after TCRdb ran MiXCR on the 5' RACE reads. The sample includes 450,000 or so distinct CDR3 sequences, approximately 17% seen only once; the top ten take more than 10%. The sequenced sample was naive T cells sorted from blood. The receptors were sampled from a man aged 50-60 years in good health. The CDR3 runs from the conserved cysteine through the conserved F or W. A D gene is named only where the DNA matches it firmly. Not all rows give a size; the values are once, few, many and, for expanded clones, a class.

TRBJ2-1	TRBD2	TRBV5-1	many	CASSQRGSYNEQFF	TGCGCCAGCAGTCAGCGGGGATCCTACAATGAGCAGTTCTTC
TRBJ2-5	TRBD1	TRBV20-1	few	CSARDGQGTTLKETQYF	TGCAGTGCTAGAGATGGACAGGGGACAACCCTCAAAGAGACCCAGTACTTC
TRBJ2-7	NA	TRBV4-2	few	CASSQAPFDEQYF	TGTGCCAGCAGCCAAGCGCCTTTTGACGAGCAGTACTTC
TRBJ2-1	TRBD1	TRBV20-1	NA	CSAMNRGLQFF	TGCAGTGCTATGAACAGGGGGCTGCAGTTCTTC
TRBJ1-6	TRBD1	TRBV28	many	CASTTGQGRAPLHF	TGTGCCAGCACCACGGGACAGGGTCGGGCACCCCTCCACTTT
TRBJ2-7	NA	TRBV4-2	NA	CASSPERTSSYEQYF	TGTGCCAGCAGCCCCGAGCGTACGAGCTCCTACGAGCAGTACTTC
TRBJ1-5	NA	TRBV27	once	CASSLSGWGSQPQHF	TGTGCCAGCAGTTTATCGGGTTGGGGGAGTCAGCCCCAGCATTTT
TRBJ1-1	NA	TRBV6-2/TRBV6-3	many	CASSSPPQGYPEAFF	TGTGCCAGCAGTTCCCCCCCACAGGGTTACCCTGAAGCTTTCTTT
TRBJ2-7	NA	TRBV29-1	many	CSVEVLGGAAYEQYF	TGCAGCGTTGAAGTCTTAGGGGGGGCCGCCTACGAGCAGTACTTC
TRBJ2-7	TRBD2	TRBV6-2/TRBV6-3	NA	CASSYSSSGRYLSRSEQYF	TGTGCCAGCAGTTACTCGTCTAGCGGGAGGTATTTGTCGAGGAGCGAGCAGTACTTC
TRBJ2-2	NA	TRBV20-1	many	CSVGLVNTGELFF	TGCAGTGTCGGACTCGTGAACACCGGGGAGCTGTTTTTT
TRBJ2-7	NA	TRBV12-3/TRBV12-4	many	CASSLGPAGAKYEQYF	TGTGCCAGCAGTTTAGGACCGGCAGGGGCCAAATACGAGCAGTACTTC
TRBJ1-5	NA	TRBV5-1	many	CASSPDPFNQPQHF	TGCGCCAGCAGCCCGGACCCTTTCAATCAGCCCCAGCATTTT
TRBJ2-3	TRBD1	TRBV3-1	many	CASSQDRARDTQYF	TGTGCCAGCAGCCAGGACAGGGCCAGAGATACGCAGTATTTT
TRBJ2-7	NA	TRBV4-2	NA	CASSQDFGQEQYF	TGTGCCAGCAGCCAAGATTTCGGTCAGGAGCAGTACTTC
TRBJ2-2	TRBD1	TRBV30	NA	CAWNKLRDRGASGTGELFF	TGTGCCTGGAATAAACTCCGGGACAGGGGTGCCTCGGGGACCGGGGAGCTGTTTTTT
TRBJ2-7	NA	TRBV5-1	NA	CASSLGSRVYEQYF	TGCGCCAGCAGCTTGGGCTCCAGGGTCTACGAGCAGTACTTC
TRBJ2-6	NA	TRBV10-1	many	CASSEGASGANVLTF	TGCGCCAGCAGTGAAGGGGCCTCTGGGGCCAACGTCCTGACTTTC
TRBJ2-3	TRBD2	TRBV15	few	CATSRDVLAGETDTQYF	TGTGCCACCAGCAGAGACGTACTAGCGGGAGAAACAGATACGCAGTATTTT
TRBJ2-5	NA	TRBV7-2	NA	CASSLEGGGGGTQYF	TGTGCCAGCAGCTTAGAGGGTGGCGGTGGTGGTACCCAGTACTTC
TRBJ1-1	TRBD1	TRBV7-2	NA	CASSTQGAGTNTEAFF	TGTGCCAGCAGCACGCAGGGGGCCGGGACGAACACTGAAGCTTTCTTT
TRBJ1-1	NA	TRBV11-2	NA	CASSLLDSINTEAFF	TGTGCCAGCAGCTTACTGGACAGTATAAACACTGAAGCTTTCTTT
TRBJ2-7	NA	TRBV20-1	NA	CSARVGIGYEQYF	TGCAGTGCTAGAGTTGGTATTGGCTACGAGCAGTACTTC
TRBJ2-3	NA	TRBV7-8	NA	CASSSHESTDTQYF	TGTGCCAGCAGCTCACATGAGAGCACAGATACGCAGTATTTT
TRBJ2-7	TRBD2	TRBV5-1	many	CASSRGLAGLSYEQYF	TGCGCCAGCAGCAGGGGACTAGCGGGCCTCTCCTACGAGCAGTACTTC
TRBJ2-3	TRBD2	TRBV5-6	NA	CASSPGLASDTQYF	TGTGCCAGCAGCCCCGGACTAGCCTCAGATACGCAGTATTTT
TRBJ2-1	NA	TRBV27	many	CASSQQGGSYNEQFF	TGTGCCAGCAGCCAACAGGGGGGGTCCTACAATGAGCAGTTCTTC
TRBJ2-2	NA	TRBV5-1	few	CASSPTSGSAGELFF	TGCGCCAGCAGCCCAACCTCGGGTTCCGCCGGGGAGCTGTTTTTT
TRBJ2-1	NA	TRBV2	many	CASRRVSASYNEQFF	TGTGCCAGCAGAAGGGTGTCGGCCTCCTACAATGAGCAGTTCTTC
TRBJ1-1	TRBD1	TRBV20-1	NA	CSARSTGTGNTEAFF	TGCAGTGCTAGGTCAACTGGGACAGGGAACACTGAAGCTTTCTTT
TRBJ2-1	TRBD2	TRBV10-3	few	CAIRETSGGADEQFF	TGTGCCATCAGAGAAACTAGCGGGGGGGCCGATGAGCAGTTCTTC
TRBJ1-1	TRBD1	TRBV7-8	many	CASRADRGNTEAFF	TGTGCCAGCAGGGCAGACAGGGGGAACACTGAAGCTTTCTTT
TRBJ2-3	TRBD1	TRBV5-1	many	CASSFQGDTDTQYF	TGCGCCAGCAGCTTTCAGGGGGACACAGATACGCAGTATTTT
TRBJ1-6	NA	TRBV5-1	many	CASSLRGENNSPLHF	TGCGCCAGCAGCTTGCGTGGGGAAAATAATTCACCCCTCCACTTT
TRBJ1-1	NA	TRBV27	NA	CASSLRRGREAFF	TGTGCCAGCAGTTTACGCCGGGGGCGGGAGGCTTTCTTT
TRBJ2-2	NA	TRBV11-2	NA	CASTEGFGFNTGELFF	TGTGCCAGCACTGAGGGATTCGGTTTTAACACCGGGGAGCTGTTTTTT
TRBJ2-3	TRBD1	TRBV4-2	many	CASSQDERGRGRDTQYF	TGTGCCAGCAGCCAAGATGAAAGGGGCAGGGGGCGGGATACGCAGTATTTT